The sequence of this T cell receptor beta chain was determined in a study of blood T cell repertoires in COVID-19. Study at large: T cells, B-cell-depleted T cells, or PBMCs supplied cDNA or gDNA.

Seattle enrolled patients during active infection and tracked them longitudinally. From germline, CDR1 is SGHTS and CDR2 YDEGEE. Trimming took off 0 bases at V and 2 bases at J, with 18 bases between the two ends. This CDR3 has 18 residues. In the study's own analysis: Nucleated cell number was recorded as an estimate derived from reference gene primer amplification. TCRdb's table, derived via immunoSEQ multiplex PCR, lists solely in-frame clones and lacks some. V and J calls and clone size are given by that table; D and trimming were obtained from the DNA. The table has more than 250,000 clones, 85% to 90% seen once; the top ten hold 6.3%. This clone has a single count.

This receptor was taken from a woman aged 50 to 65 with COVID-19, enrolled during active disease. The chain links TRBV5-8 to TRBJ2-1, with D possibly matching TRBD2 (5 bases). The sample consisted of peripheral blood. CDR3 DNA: TGTGCCAGCAGCTTGGGGACGGTGGTTGGAGCGGCCTACAATGAGCAGTTCTTC. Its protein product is CASSLGTVVGAAYNEQFF.